The 17 T cell receptor beta chains below come from one sample, sequenced in a study of technical replicates of blood from a few donors. Clones were read by immunoSEQ multiplex PCR, and TCRdb kept only the in-frame ones, dropping some. The sample has about 83,000 clones, 95% to 97% seen once. Sequencing used T cells isolated from PBMCs. The receptor set was obtained from a human donor in good health.

The chain has TRBV28 and TRBJ1-4; possibly TRBD1 for D (6 bases). The V end was cut by 6 bases, the J end by 11 bases, with 13 bases between. CDR1 is MDHEN and CDR2 is SYDVKM in the germline V gene. The CDR3 has 12 amino acids. The CDR3 DNA reads as TGTGCCAGCAGCCCCTTACAGGGTAAACTGTTTTTT. This translates into CASSPLQGKLFF.

V and J are TRBV11-2 and TRBJ1-3; unclear D gene. Germline V CDR1 and CDR2: SGHAT, FQNNGV. The CDR3 loop spans 14 amino acids. The V and J ends lost 1 base and 1 base respectively, with 5 bases between them. The CDR3 reads CASSLGRSGNTIYF. CDR3 nucleotide sequence: TGTGCCAGCAGCTTAGGCAGATCTGGAAACACCATATATTTT. The variable domain in full, with the rest retrieved from reference TRBV11-2 and TRBJ1-3, is EAGVAQSPRYKIIEKRQSVAFWCNPISGHATLYWYQQILGQGPKLLIQFQNNGVVDDSQLPKDRFSAERLKGVDSTLKIQPAKLEDSAVYLCASSLGRSGNTIYFGEGSWLTVV.

The chain has TRBV7-3 and TRBJ1-1, with TRBD1 matching over 8 bases. This CDR3 has 14 amino acids. Germline CDR1 is SGHTA and CDR2 is FQGTGA. The V segment lost 6 bases and the J segment 1 base; nucleotides outside the gene matches: 4. CDR3 in DNA: TGTGCCAGCAGTCGCGGACAGGGGAACACTGAAGCTTTCTTT. Amino acid sequence: CASSRGQGNTEAFF.

Points on this clone: Other DNA variants within this sample encode the same CDR3. This chain joins TRBV9 and TRBJ1-1, with unresolved D. The germline gives CDR1 SGDLS, CDR2 YYNGEE. The CDR3 covers 12 residues. V lost 2 bases, J lost 5 bases, and 7 bases lay in between. The CDR3 nucleotides read TGTGCCAGCAGCGTGGGCGGGACTGAAGCTTTCTTT. Translated, it gives CASSVGGTEAFF.

This chain links TRBV6-9 with TRBJ1-5; D is unclear. Germline V gene lookup returns CDR1 MNHGY and CDR2 SVAAGI. This CDR3 has 15 residues. V was shortened by 6 bases and J by 7 bases, with 19 bases between the two germline ends. The CDR3 DNA follows: TGTGCCAGCAGGAGGACCGGGAGGAGCGAACAGCCCCAGCATTTT. Translated: CASRRTGRSEQPQHF.

The chain is built from TRBV5-6 and TRBJ2-1, with 7 bases fitting TRBD2. Germline CDR1 reads SGHDT; CDR2 reads YYEEEE. The J segment lost 7 bases and the V segment lost 4 bases, leaving 8 bases of the junction unmatched. The CDR3 has 14 residues. The CDR3 DNA sequence: TGTGCCAGCAGCCCTGGACTAGGAAGAAATGAGCAGTTCTTC. Amino acids: CASSPGLGRNEQFF.

The chain combines TRBV27 with TRBJ2-1, with TRBD1 identical over 7 bases. The CDR3 totals 12 residues. Germline CDR1 and CDR2: MNHEY and SMNVEV (reference sequence). V shed 10 bases and J 6 bases; nucleotides not matched to a gene: 6. In DNA form, the CDR3 reads TGTGCCACCGAGACAGGGACCAATGAGCAGTTCTTC. The encoded protein is CATETGTNEQFF.

DNA for the CDR3: TGTGCCAGCACCAAGAGGCCCCTCTATGGCTACACCTTC. Protein product: CASTKRPLYGYTF. This chain uses TRBV28 with TRBJ1-2; D ambiguous. The CDR3 contains 13 residues. Looked up from germline, CDR1 is MDHEN and CDR2 is SYDVKM. Trimming removed 7 bases from V and 4 bases from J, with 13 bases in between.

The chain has TRBV7-9 and TRBJ1-5; the D gene is possibly TRBD1 (6 bases). CDR1 and CDR2 from the germline V gene are SEHNR and FQNEAQ (reference sequence). The CDR3 spans 16 residues. V was clipped by 4 bases and J by 6 bases, with 19 bases between them. The CDR3: CASSWVTGPSPQPQHF. The DNA for the CDR3 is TGTGCCAGCAGCTGGGTGACAGGTCCTTCCCCTCAGCCCCAGCATTTT.

The DNA for the CDR3 is TGTGCCAGCAGCGCGGGACAGGGGGTCAATCAGCCCCAGCATTTT. Protein product: CASSAGQGVNQPQHF. The chain employs TRBV9 and TRBJ1-5, with 11 bases that match TRBD1. There are 15 residues in the CDR3. After removal of 3 bases from V and 3 bases from J, the junction contained 2 bases not matched to a gene. Germline values: CDR1 SGDLS, CDR2 YYNGEE.

The rearrangement joins TRBV30 to TRBJ2-5; perhaps TRBD2 as D (6 bases). The ends were cut back, 0 bases at V and 4 bases at J, with 15 bases in the middle. The CDR3 consists of 15 residues. Looked up from germline, CDR1 is GTSNPN and CDR2 is SVGIG (reference sequence). CDR3 protein: CAWSVLLGEAETQYF. The CDR3 DNA reads TGTGCCTGGAGTGTACTCTTGGGGGAGGCAGAGACCCAGTACTTC.

The chain combines TRBV9 with TRBJ2-1; maybe TRBD2 (6 bases). Germline V gene data show CDR1 as SGDLS and CDR2 as YYNGEE. This CDR3 contains 15 residues. The V and J ends lost 3 bases and 3 bases respectively, with 13 bases between them. CDR3 in amino acids: CASSAGLADYNEQFF. CDR3 sequence (DNA): TGTGCCAGCAGCGCCGGGTTAGCGGACTACAATGAGCAGTTCTTC.

The CDR3 sequence is CASSSDLDYGYTF. The CDR3 bases are TGTGCCAGCAGTTCCGACTTAGACTATGGCTACACCTTC. This rearrangement joins TRBV28 to TRBJ1-2; the D is unclear. The CDR3 is 13 amino acids. Trimming removed 4 bases from V and 3 bases from J, with 9 bases in between. Germline CDR1 is MDHEN and CDR2 is SYDVKM.

The chain is built from TRBV28 and TRBJ1-2; a weak D match, TRBD1 (6 bases). Germline CDR1 and CDR2: MDHEN and SYDVKM. The CDR3 is 15 residues long. The V and J ends lost 8 bases and 4 bases respectively, with 20 bases between them. CDR3 protein: CASALTGGVGYGYTF. The CDR3 DNA is TGTGCCAGCGCCCTGACAGGCGGTGTCGGCTATGGCTACACCTTC.

This sequence joins TRBV7-9 and TRBJ2-7, with 7 bases matching TRBD1. This CDR3 contains 15 residues. Germline CDR1 and CDR2: SEHNR and FQNEAQ (reference sequence). With 4 bases clipped from V and 2 bases from J, the junction kept 8 bases outside the gene matches. CDR3 protein: CASSSDRRQTYEQYF. CDR3 coding DNA: TGTGCCAGCAGCTCGGACAGGAGGCAAACCTACGAGCAGTACTTC.

This clone has a single count. J is TRBJ2-3 and V is TRBV7-9; the match to TRBD2 covers 10 bases. J gave up 1 base and V 5 bases, and 3 bases lay outside the gene matches. Germline V gene data show CDR1 as SEHNR and CDR2 as FQNEAQ (reference sequence). The CDR3 is 15 residues long. The CDR3, as DNA: TGTGCCAGCAGCCAGACTAGCGGGCGCACAGATACGCAGTATTTT. Translation: CASSQTSGRTDTQYF.

V and J are TRBV28 and TRBJ1-4; 9 bases are a match to TRBD1. Germline V lookup: CDR1 MDHEN, CDR2 SYDVKM. This CDR3 comprises 15 residues. The V gene end was trimmed by 5 bases and the J gene end by 5 bases; junction bases not matched to a gene: 6. The CDR3 protein is CASSPTGGGNEKLFF. CDR3 sequence (DNA): TGTGCCAGCAGTCCGACAGGGGGTGGGAATGAAAAACTGTTTTTT.